This T cell receptor beta chain was captured by sequencing in a study of technical replicates of blood from a handful of donors. CDR1 and CDR2 (germline): SEHNR, FQNEAQ (reference sequence). CDR3 size: 16 residues. Trimming removed 3 bases at V and 4 bases at J, with 17 bases between. Sequencing used immunoSEQ multiplex PCR; TCRdb keeps in-frame clones, though not all of them. Here the sample spans fewer than 80,000 clones, around 92% being singletons. V and J are TRBV7-9 and TRBJ2-3; TRBD2 might be the D (6 bases). The specimen was PBMCs. The clonotype originates from a human donor in good health. Some clones in this sample may be carry-over from other donors' samples. The CDR3 DNA reads TGTGCCAGCAGCTTTCCGGGACTTAGTCGGTCAGATACGCAGTATTTT. This translates into CASSFPGLSRSDTQYF.